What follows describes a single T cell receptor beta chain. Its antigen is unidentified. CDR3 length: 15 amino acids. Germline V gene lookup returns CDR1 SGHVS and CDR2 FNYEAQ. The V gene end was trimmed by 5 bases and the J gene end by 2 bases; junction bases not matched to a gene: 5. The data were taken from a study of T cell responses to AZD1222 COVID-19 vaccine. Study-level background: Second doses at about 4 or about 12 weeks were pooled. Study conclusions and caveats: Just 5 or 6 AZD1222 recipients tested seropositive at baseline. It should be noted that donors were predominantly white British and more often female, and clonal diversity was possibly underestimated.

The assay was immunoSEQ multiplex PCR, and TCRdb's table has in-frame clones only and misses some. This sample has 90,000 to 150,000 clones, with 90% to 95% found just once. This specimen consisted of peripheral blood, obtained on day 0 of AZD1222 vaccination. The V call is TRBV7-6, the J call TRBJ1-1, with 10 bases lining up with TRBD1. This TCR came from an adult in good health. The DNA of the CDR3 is TGTGCCAGCAGCGCCCGACAGGGGGCAAACACTGAAGCTTTCTTT. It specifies CASSARQGANTEAFF.